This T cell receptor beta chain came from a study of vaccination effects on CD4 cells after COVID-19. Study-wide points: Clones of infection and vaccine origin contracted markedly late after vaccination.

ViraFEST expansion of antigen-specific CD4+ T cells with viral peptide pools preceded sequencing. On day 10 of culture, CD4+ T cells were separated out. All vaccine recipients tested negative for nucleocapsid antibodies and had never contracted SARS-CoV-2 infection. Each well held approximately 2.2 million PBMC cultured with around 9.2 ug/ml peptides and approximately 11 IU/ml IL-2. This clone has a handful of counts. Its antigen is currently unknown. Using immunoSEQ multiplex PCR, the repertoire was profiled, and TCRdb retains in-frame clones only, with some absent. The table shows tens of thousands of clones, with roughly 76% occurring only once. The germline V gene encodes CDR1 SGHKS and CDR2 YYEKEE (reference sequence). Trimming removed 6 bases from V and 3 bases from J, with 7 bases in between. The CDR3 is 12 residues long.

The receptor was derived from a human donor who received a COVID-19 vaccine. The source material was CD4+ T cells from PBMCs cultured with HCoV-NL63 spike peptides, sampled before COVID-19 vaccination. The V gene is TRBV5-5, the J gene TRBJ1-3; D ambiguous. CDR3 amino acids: CASTGFGNTIYF. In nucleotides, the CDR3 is TGTGCCAGCACGGGGTTTGGAAACACCATATATTTT.